Here is one TCR beta chain with its context. There are 13 residues in the CDR3. CDR1 and CDR2 (germline): KGHSH, LQKENI. Deletions cut 3 bases from V and 5 bases from J, with 10 bases between. With 60 Vbeta and 13 Jbeta primers, the PCR was carried out. This table comes from immunoSEQ multiplex PCR, and its TCRdb copy is limited to in-frame clones, with some not included. This repertoire includes about 190,000 clones. This specimen comes from a study of cytomegalovirus exposure and HLA in healthy donors. This clonotype was obtained from a woman in her twenties or thirties in good health and CMV-seropositive. The sequenced material came from PBMCs. The chain employs TRBV18 and TRBJ2-5; maybe TRBD1 (6 bases). The CDR3 DNA reads TGTGCCAGCTCACCCGGGCAGGGGGAGACCCAGTACTTC. Translated, it gives CASSPGQGETQYF.